This T cell receptor (beta chain) was documented in a study of shared clonotypes between healthy human individuals. Study-level background: Donors consisted of two women and a few men between 18 and 49. Study-wide results and caveats: On the whole, naive subsets had larger estimated richness than memory subsets had.

This clone was observed a single time. Its antigen is not known. Assay: immunoSEQ multiplex PCR; the TCRdb copy retains only in-frame clones and omits some. In the table there are some 600,000 clones, about 95% of which are singletons. Naive CD8 cells were CD45RO-negative, positively selected for CCR7, excluding terminally differentiated effector memory CD45RA+ cells. Per germline, CDR1 SGHDT and CDR2 YYEEEE. The CDR3 has 14 residues. The trim removed 2 bases at V and 6 bases at J, leaving 4 bases unmatched. This receptor was obtained from a woman between 25 and 40 years old in good health. Specimen: naive CD8+ T cells sorted from blood. This rearrangement joins TRBV5-6 to TRBJ2-7; TRBD1 agrees at 11 bases. For the CDR3, the DNA is TGTGCCAGCAGCTTCGGACAGGGGGCGGGCGAGCAGTACTTC. The encoded protein is CASSFGQGAGEQYF. Using reference TRBV5-6 and TRBJ2-7 for the parts outside the CDR3, the full variable domain is DAGVTQSPTHLIKTRGQQVTLRCSPKSGHDTVSWYQQALGQGPQFIFQYYEEEERQRGNFPDRFSGHQFPNYSSELNVNALLLGDSALYLCASSFGQGAGEQYFGPGTRLTVT.